This paragraph reports one T cell receptor (beta chain). The antigen remains undetermined. The data belong to a study of cytomegalovirus exposure and HLA in healthy donors. Findings of the study overall: TCR beta V- and J-gene trimming, according to a later analysis, was linked to a missense DCLRE1C variant.

From germline, CDR1 is SGDLS and CDR2 YYNGEE. CDR3 size: 16 residues. The V gene lost 4 bases and the J gene lost 4 bases, with 17 bases spanning the gap. Use of 60 Vbeta and 13 Jbeta primers characterized the PCR. The protocol was immunoSEQ multiplex PCR, while the TCRdb copy is restricted to in-frame clones and leaves out a portion. The repertoire has 90,000 to 150,000 clones, about 60% of them found once; the top ten carry 9% to 10%. The rearrangement uses TRBV9 and TRBJ2-2; the D gene is possibly TRBD1 (6 bases). The sequence was obtained from a man aged 40-50 years in good health and CMV-seropositive. The sequenced sample consisted of PBMCs. The CDR3 sequence is CASSPGQTLFTGELFF. The CDR3 DNA follows: TGTGCCAGCAGCCCCGGACAGACCCTTTTCACCGGGGAGCTGTTTTTT.